These 11 T cell receptor beta chains came from one sample sequenced in a study of T cell responses to AZD1222 COVID-19 vaccine. Profiled with immunoSEQ multiplex PCR; TCRdb holds only in-frame clones, not every one. This sample has around 58,000 clones, with around four fifths found just once. The material sequenced was peripheral blood, taken on day 0 of AZD1222 vaccination. These receptors all come from an adult in good health.

The chain uses TRBV4-2 and TRBJ1-5; 12 bases match TRBD1. V lost 1 base and J lost 6; bases outside the gene matches: 1. Germline lookup yields CDR1 LGHNA and CDR2 YNFKEQ. The CDR3 is 15 residues long. CDR3 protein: CASSQGDRGPQPQHF. The CDR3 DNA sequence: TGTGCCAGCAGCCAAGGGGACAGGGGGCCTCAGCCCCAGCATTTT.

J is TRBJ1-6 and V is TRBV19; 10 positions agree with TRBD1. Germline V gene sequence: CDR1 LNHDA, CDR2 SQIVND (reference sequence). Unmatched junction bases numbered 4, after V lost 7 bases and J lost 4 bases. The CDR3 contains 15 residues. The CDR3 nucleotides are TGTGCCAGTACCCCGGGACAGGGGTATAATTCACCCCTCCACTTT. This encodes CASTPGQGYNSPLHF.

Only one count was recorded for this clone. The J gene is TRBJ1-1, the V gene TRBV6-5; no firm D call. Between the trimmed V and J ends, which lost 4 bases and 1 base, there was a span of 13 bases. The CDR3 spans 15 residues. Germline-derived CDR1 and CDR2 are MNHEY and SVGAGI. This CDR3 reads CASSSLTEPNTEAFF. In DNA, the CDR3 is TGTGCCAGCAGTTCTCTCACAGAGCCGAACACTGAAGCTTTCTTT.

V and J are TRBV2 and TRBJ2-2, with 9 bases that match TRBD2. Germline trimming cut 7 bases from V and 5 bases from J; bases unmatched to any gene: 8. This CDR3 is built from 15 residues. Per germline, CDR1 SNHLY and CDR2 FYNNEI. CDR3 DNA sequence: TGTGCCAGCACCAGCGGGGGGCTGGGGACCGGGGAGCTGTTTTTT. Translating gives CASTSGGLGTGELFF.

The chain employs TRBV6-5 and TRBJ1-5; D might be TRBD1 (6 bases). The ends were cut back, 8 bases at V and 2 bases at J, with 16 bases in the middle. The germline CDR1 and CDR2 sequences are MNHEY and SVGAGI. The CDR3 spans 15 residues. DNA for the CDR3: TGTGCCAGCTTCACAGGGTCGGCGGGCAATCAGCCCCAGCATTTT. Protein product: CASFTGSAGNQPQHF.

The V call is TRBV5-1, the J call TRBJ2-5, with TRBD1 as a possible D gene (7 bases). V gave up 0 bases and J gave up 5 bases, with 14 bases separating them. CDR3 length equals 15 residues. Germline V lookup: CDR1 SGHRS, CDR2 YFSETQ. CDR3 nucleotide sequence: TGCGCCAGCAGCTTGGGACAGGGCGGGGTCGAGACCCAGTACTTC. Its protein product is CASSLGQGGVETQYF.

The gene calls are TRBV30 and TRBJ1-6; D is unclear. The V end lost 0 bases, the J end lost 5 bases, and 5 bases lay between the germline ends. Germline-derived CDR1 and CDR2 are GTSNPN and SVGIG (reference sequence). CDR3 length equals 13 residues. CDR3 DNA: TGTGCCTGGAGTGTAGGTGATAATTCACCCCTCCACTTT. Its protein is CAWSVGDNSPLHF.

The rearrangement links TRBV5-4 to TRBJ2-5; D remains ambiguous. The V and J ends lost 0 bases and 4 bases respectively, with 7 bases between them. Per the germline V gene, CDR1 is SGHNT and CDR2 is YYREEE (reference sequence). The CDR3 runs 13 residues. CDR3 DNA: TGTGCCAGCAGCTTGGTTAGGGCAGAGACCCAGTACTTC. Encoded protein: CASSLVRAETQYF. The variable domain in full, with the rest retrieved from reference TRBV5-4 and TRBJ2-5, is ETGVTQSPTHLIKTRGQQVTLRCSSQSGHNTVSWYQQALGQGPQFIFQYYREEENGRGNFPPRFSGLQFPNYSSELNVNALELDDSALYLCASSLVRAETQYFGPGTRLLVL.

The CDR3 sequence: CASRGHLGDYGYTF. In DNA, the CDR3 is TGTGCCAGCAGGGGCCACCTTGGGGACTATGGCTACACCTTC. V is TRBV2 and J is TRBJ1-2; D remains ambiguous. The V and J ends lost 6 bases and 3 bases respectively, with 14 bases between them. Germline V gives CDR1 SNHLY, CDR2 FYNNEI. CDR3 size: 14 residues.

The chain carries TRBV6-5 and TRBJ1-1, with TRBD1 as a possible D gene (5 bases). Germline V gives CDR1 MNHEY, CDR2 SVGAGI. The CDR3 has 15 residues. Trimming pared 5 bases from V and 4 bases from J, leaving 17 bases between. CDR3 sequence (DNA): TGTGCCAGCAGTCTAAACCGCGGGGGGACCACTGAAGCTTTCTTT. As protein: CASSLNRGGTTEAFF.

V is TRBV2 and J is TRBJ1-5; a possible D gene is TRBD1 (6 bases). Germline CDR1 SNHLY, CDR2 FYNNEI. This CDR3 contains 14 residues. Trimming cost V 4 bases and J 3 bases, with 10 bases left between them. The CDR3 bases are TGTGCCAGCAGTGTGGACAGCATCAATCAGCCCCAGCATTTT. It translates to CASSVDSINQPQHF.